A selection of T cell receptor beta chains follows, all from one sample in a study of cytomegalovirus exposure and HLA in healthy donors. Assay used: immunoSEQ multiplex PCR; TCRdb lists only in-frame clones, some missing. Here the sample spans some 150,000 clones, about four fifths being singletons. Material: PBMCs. Receptors were obtained from a male donor in good health and CMV-seronegative. CDR3s include the opening cysteine and the closing phenylalanine or tryptophan. A D gene is named only where the DNA matches it firmly. Expanded clones are given a class, and other clones once, few, many or no size at all.

V gene: TRBV9
clone size: NA
J gene: TRBJ1-3
D gene: NA
CDR3 protein: CASSVTPADGNTIYF

V gene: TRBV7-9
clone size: NA
J gene: TRBJ2-3
D gene: TRBD2
CDR3 protein: CASSSSGRAFTDTQYF

V gene: TRBV5-1
clone size: NA
J gene: TRBJ1-4
D gene: TRBD1
CDR3 protein: CASSLGTGAEKLFF

V gene: TRBV27
clone size: NA
J gene: TRBJ1-2
D gene: TRBD1
CDR3 protein: CASSLFGQVGYTF

V gene: TRBV19
clone size: NA
J gene: TRBJ1-1
D gene: NA
CDR3 protein: CAASIPGGNTEAFF

V gene: TRBV6-4
clone size: once
J gene: TRBJ1-2
D gene: TRBD1
CDR3 protein: CASRASTGINYGYTF

V gene: TRBV6-5
clone size: NA
J gene: TRBJ2-2
D gene: TRBD2
CDR3 protein: CASSGTSGRTGELFF

V gene: TRBV6-5
clone size: NA
J gene: TRBJ2-1
D gene: NA
CDR3 protein: CASSRPPGEQFF

V gene: TRBV9
clone size: NA
J gene: TRBJ2-7
D gene: NA
CDR3 protein: CASSNRGGEQYF

V gene: TRBV28
clone size: few
J gene: TRBJ2-3
D gene: TRBD2
CDR3 protein: CASSSGLAGGPGGDTQYF

V gene: TRBV30
clone size: NA
J gene: TRBJ2-5
D gene: TRBD2
CDR3 protein: CAWSVSRTSGRPGTQYF

V gene: TRBV6-6
clone size: NA
J gene: TRBJ1-2
D gene: NA
CDR3 protein: CASSRGFDYTF

V gene: TRBV6-6
clone size: NA
J gene: TRBJ1-2
D gene: NA
CDR3 protein: CASNLEPDRASYGYTF

V gene: TRBV19
clone size: few
J gene: TRBJ1-1
D gene: NA
CDR3 protein: CASSPQGVWTEAFF

V gene: TRBV5-5
clone size: NA
J gene: TRBJ2-3
D gene: TRBD2
CDR3 protein: CASLAGGTDTQYF

V gene: TRBV30
clone size: NA
J gene: NA
D gene: TRBD1
CDR3 protein: CAWIAGGGYEQYF

V gene: TRBV18
clone size: NA
J gene: TRBJ1-2
D gene: TRBD1
CDR3 protein: CASSPTGQNYGYTF

V gene: TRBV14
clone size: few
J gene: TRBJ1-2
D gene: NA
CDR3 protein: CASSQDVGGYGYTF

V gene: TRBV27
clone size: once
J gene: TRBJ2-7
D gene: TRBD2
CDR3 protein: CASRLAGGSYEQYF

V gene: TRBV6-4
clone size: NA
J gene: TRBJ2-3
D gene: TRBD2
CDR3 protein: CASSDSSGGTDTQYF

V gene: TRBV28
clone size: NA
J gene: TRBJ2-1
D gene: NA
CDR3 protein: CASSGGPHEQFF

V gene: TRBV29-1
clone size: NA
J gene: TRBJ2-1
D gene: NA
CDR3 protein: CSVIQIGWFF

V gene: TRBV6-5
clone size: NA
J gene: TRBJ1-2
D gene: TRBD1
CDR3 protein: CASSPMGTGSGYTF

V gene: TRBV6-1
clone size: NA
J gene: TRBJ2-7
D gene: NA
CDR3 protein: CASSEASGDDTYEQYF

V gene: TRBV9
clone size: NA
J gene: TRBJ2-7
D gene: TRBD2
CDR3 protein: CASSSGLAAYEQYF

V gene: TRBV11-2
clone size: NA
J gene: TRBJ2-3
D gene: TRBD1
CDR3 protein: CASSLRDSYTDTQYF

V gene: TRBV9
clone size: NA
J gene: TRBJ2-3
D gene: TRBD2
CDR3 protein: CASSPTPRTSGGADDTQYF

V gene: TRBV6-5
clone size: NA
J gene: TRBJ2-2
D gene: TRBD1
CDR3 protein: CASSYSRQGRTGELFF

V gene: TRBV9
clone size: NA
J gene: TRBJ1-3
D gene: NA
CDR3 protein: CASSLRGFSGNTIYF

V gene: TRBV28
clone size: NA
J gene: TRBJ2-7
D gene: TRBD2
CDR3 protein: CASRSGSSSYEQYF

V gene: TRBV6-6
clone size: few
J gene: TRBJ2-3
D gene: NA
CDR3 protein: CASSYRGSGGTDTQYF

V gene: TRBV28
clone size: NA
J gene: TRBJ2-7
D gene: TRBD1
CDR3 protein: CASSLIQGAREQYF

V gene: TRBV15
clone size: NA
J gene: TRBJ2-7
D gene: TRBD1
CDR3 protein: CATSKGQGFYEQYF

V gene: TRBV10-3
clone size: NA
J gene: TRBJ1-1
D gene: NA
CDR3 protein: CAAGGTEAFF

V gene: TRBV11-3
clone size: NA
J gene: TRBJ2-2
D gene: NA
CDR3 protein: CASGRDTGELFF

V gene: TRBV7-2
clone size: NA
J gene: TRBJ2-1
D gene: NA
CDR3 protein: CASSLLTGGAGYNEQFF